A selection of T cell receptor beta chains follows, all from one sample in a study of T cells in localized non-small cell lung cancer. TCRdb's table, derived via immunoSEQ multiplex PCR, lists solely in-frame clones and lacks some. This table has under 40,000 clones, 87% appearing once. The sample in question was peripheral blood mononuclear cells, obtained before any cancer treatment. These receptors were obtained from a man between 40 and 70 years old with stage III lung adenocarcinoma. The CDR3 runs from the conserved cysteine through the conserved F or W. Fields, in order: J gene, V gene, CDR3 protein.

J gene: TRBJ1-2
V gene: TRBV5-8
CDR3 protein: CASSFGGGYGYTF

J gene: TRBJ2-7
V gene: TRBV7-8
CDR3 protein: CASSSQGARYEQYF

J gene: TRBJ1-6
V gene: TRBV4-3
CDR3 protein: CASSQAADRVDSPLHF

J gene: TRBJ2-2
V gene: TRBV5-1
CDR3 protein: CASSSHRQLNTGELFF

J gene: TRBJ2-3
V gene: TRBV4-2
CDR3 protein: CASSQDGSGGASFPQYF

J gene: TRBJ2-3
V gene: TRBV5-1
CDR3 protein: CASSPPGTSGGGTDTQYF

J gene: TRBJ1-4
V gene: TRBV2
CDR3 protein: CAGKPGTTNEKLFF

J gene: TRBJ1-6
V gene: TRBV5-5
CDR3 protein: CASSLVAFPYNSPLHF

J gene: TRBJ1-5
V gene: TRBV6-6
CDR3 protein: CASTEGTGGSNQPQHF

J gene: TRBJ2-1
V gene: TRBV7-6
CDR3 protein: CASSAVRTEMRAGFYNEQFF

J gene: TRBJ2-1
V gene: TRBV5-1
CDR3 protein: CASSLDGGTYNEQFF

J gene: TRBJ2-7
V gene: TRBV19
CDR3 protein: CASSTWTSSYEQYF

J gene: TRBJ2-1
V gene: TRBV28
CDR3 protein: CASSFPRDSNEQFF

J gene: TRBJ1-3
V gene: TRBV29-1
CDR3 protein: CSASDYSGNTIYF

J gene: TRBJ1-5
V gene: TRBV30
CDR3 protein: CAWSQGDTQPQHF

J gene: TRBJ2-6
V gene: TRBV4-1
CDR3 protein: CASRRQRTGANVLTF

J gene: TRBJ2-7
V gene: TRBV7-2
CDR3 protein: CASSLGDSTGEQYF

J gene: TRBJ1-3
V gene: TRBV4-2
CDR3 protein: CASSLTQGASGNTIYF

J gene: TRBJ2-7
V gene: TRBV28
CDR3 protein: CASSSPGISYEQYF

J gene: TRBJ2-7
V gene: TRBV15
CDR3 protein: CATSPRGSVIAYEQYF

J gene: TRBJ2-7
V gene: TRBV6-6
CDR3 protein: CASSYSSGGAYEQYF

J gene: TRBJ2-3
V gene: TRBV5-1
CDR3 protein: CASSGQDSSTDTQYF

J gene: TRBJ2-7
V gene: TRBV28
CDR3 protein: CASNIGRQGPYEQYF

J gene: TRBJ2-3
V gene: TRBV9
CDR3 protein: CASSPKRGSRTDTQYF